This T cell receptor (beta chain) was recovered during a study of cytomegalovirus exposure and HLA in healthy donors. From germline, CDR1 is SGHVS and CDR2 FQNEAQ. The germline V and J ends were trimmed by 2 bases and 4 bases, with 18 bases remaining between them. The CDR3 runs to 16 residues. Clones were sequenced by immunoSEQ multiplex PCR, and TCRdb holds only the in-frame ones, with some missing. The sample shows 200,000 or so clones, around 88% of them seen only once. The receptor comes from a woman younger than 35 in good health and CMV-seronegative. This rearrangement joins TRBV7-8 to TRBJ2-7; maybe TRBD2 (5 bases). Sample: PBMCs. CDR3 nucleotides: TGTGCCAGCAGCTTAAAAGGGCCAGTTGGACTTTACGAGCAGTACTTC. Translated: CASSLKGPVGLYEQYF.